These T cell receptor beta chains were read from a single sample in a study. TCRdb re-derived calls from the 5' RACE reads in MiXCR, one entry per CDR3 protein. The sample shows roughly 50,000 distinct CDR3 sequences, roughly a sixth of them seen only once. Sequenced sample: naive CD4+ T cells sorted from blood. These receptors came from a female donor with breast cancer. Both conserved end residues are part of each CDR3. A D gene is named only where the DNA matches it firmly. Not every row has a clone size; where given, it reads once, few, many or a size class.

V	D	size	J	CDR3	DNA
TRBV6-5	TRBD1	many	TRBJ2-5	CASRRQGTETQYF	TGTGCCAGCAGAAGACAGGGGACAGAGACCCAGTACTTC
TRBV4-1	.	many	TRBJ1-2	CASSRVGLDGYTF	TGCGCCAGCAGCCGGGTGGGGCTGGATGGCTACACCTTC
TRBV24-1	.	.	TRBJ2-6	CATSPGRSGANVLTF	TGTGCCACCAGTCCAGGGCGCTCTGGGGCCAACGTCTTGACTTTC
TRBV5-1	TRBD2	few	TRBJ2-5	CASSGLAGGGETQYF	TGCGCCAGCTCGGGACTAGCGGGGGGAGGAGAGACCCAGTACTTC
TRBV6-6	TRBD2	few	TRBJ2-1	CASSYSGVTSGVYNEQFF	TGTGCCAGCAGTTACTCCGGGGTTACTAGCGGGGTCTACAATGAGCAGTTCTTC
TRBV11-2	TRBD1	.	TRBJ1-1	CASSFNRGLTEAFF	TGTGCCAGCAGCTTCAACAGGGGGTTAACTGAAGCTTTCTTT
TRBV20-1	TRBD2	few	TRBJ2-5	CSARTSGPGQETQYF	TGCAGTGCTCGAACTAGCGGACCAGGGCAAGAGACCCAGTACTTC
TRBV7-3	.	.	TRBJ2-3	CASSLTTRDTDTQYF	TGTGCCAGCAGCTTAACTACCCGGGACACAGATACGCAGTATTTT
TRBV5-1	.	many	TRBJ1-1	CASSLARNTEAFF	TGCGCCAGCAGCCTCGCCAGAAACACTGAAGCTTTCTTT
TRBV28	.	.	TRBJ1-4	CASSFSTNEKLFF	TGTGCCAGCAGTTTTTCAACTAATGAAAAACTGTTTTTT
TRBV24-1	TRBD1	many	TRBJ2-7	CATSEGETGKSYEQYF	TGTGCCACCAGTGAGGGGGAGACAGGGAAGAGCTACGAGCAGTACTTC
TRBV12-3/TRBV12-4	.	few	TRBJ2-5	CASTHPGAGPRGGQYF	TGTGCCAGCACCCACCCGGGAGCGGGCCCAAGAGGGGGCCAGTACTTC
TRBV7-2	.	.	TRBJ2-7	CASSPFPRGRDEQYF	TGTGCCAGCAGCCCCTTTCCCCGGGGGCGGGACGAGCAGTACTTC
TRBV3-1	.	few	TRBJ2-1	CASSQEYNEQFF	TGTGCCAGCAGCCAAGAGTACAATGAGCAGTTCTTC
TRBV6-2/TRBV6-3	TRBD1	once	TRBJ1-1	CASGGQCEAFF	TGTGCCAGCGGGGGACAGTGTGAAGCTTTCTTT
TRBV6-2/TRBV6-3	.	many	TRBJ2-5	CASSFLQGRETQYF	TGTGCCAGCAGTTTCTTACAGGGGAGGGAGACCCAGTACTTC
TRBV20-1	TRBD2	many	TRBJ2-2	CSARDSGRANTGELFF	TGCAGTGCTAGAGATAGCGGGAGGGCGAACACCGGGGAGCTGTTTTTT
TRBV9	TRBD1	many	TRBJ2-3	CASSVRSGQGTDTQYF	TGTGCCAGCAGCGTACGGTCGGGACAGGGCACAGATACGCAGTATTTT
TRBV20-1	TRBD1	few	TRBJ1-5	CSARDRTGNQPQHF	TGCAGTGCTAGAGATCGGACAGGGAATCAGCCCCAGCATTTT
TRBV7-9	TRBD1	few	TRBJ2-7	CASSLAGGAEQYF	TGTGCCAGCAGCTTAGCAGGGGGCGCCGAGCAGTACTTC
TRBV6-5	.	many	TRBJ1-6	CASSPIINSPLHF	TGTGCCAGCAGTCCTATCATCAATTCACCCCTCCACTTT
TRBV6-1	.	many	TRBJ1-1	CASSEPGLGTEAFF	TGTGCCAGCAGTGAACCCGGGTTGGGCACTGAAGCTTTCTTT
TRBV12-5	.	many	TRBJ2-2	CASGLVQVWEELFF	TGTGCTAGTGGTTTGGTACAGGTCTGGGAGGAGCTGTTTTTT
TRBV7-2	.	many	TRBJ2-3	CASSLSVSTDTQYF	TGTGCCAGCAGCTTGTCCGTGAGCACAGATACGCAGTATTTT
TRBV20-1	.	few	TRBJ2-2	CSARSYTGELFF	TGCAGTGCTAGGTCCTACACCGGGGAGCTGTTTTTT
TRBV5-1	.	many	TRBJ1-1	CASIGNTEAFF	TGCGCCAGCATTGGGAACACTGAAGCTTTCTTT
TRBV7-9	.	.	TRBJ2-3	CASSLVPDTQYF	TGTGCCAGCAGCTTAGTCCCCGATACGCAGTATTTT
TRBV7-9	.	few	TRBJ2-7	CASTPSGDLDEQYF	TGTGCCAGCACCCCGTCGGGAGACCTGGACGAGCAGTACTTC
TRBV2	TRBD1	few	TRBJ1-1	CASSPNRGSPEAFF	TGTGCCAGCAGCCCAAACAGGGGTAGTCCTGAAGCTTTCTTT
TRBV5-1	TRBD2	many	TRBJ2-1	CASSAGTSGNNEQFF	TGCGCCAGCAGCGCTGGGACTAGCGGAAACAATGAGCAGTTCTTC
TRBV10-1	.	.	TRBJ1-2	CASSFGPGANYGHTF	.
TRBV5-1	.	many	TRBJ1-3	CASSPLAGPSGNTIYF	TGCGCCAGCAGCCCCTTGGCCGGGCCCTCTGGAAACACCATATATTTT
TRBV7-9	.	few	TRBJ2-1	CASSPLPADKQFF	TGTGCCAGCAGCCCACTTCCGGCGGATAAGCAGTTCTTC
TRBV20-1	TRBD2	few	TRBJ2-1	CSAFGRGSYNEQFF	TGCAGTGCTTTCGGGCGGGGGTCCTACAATGAGCAGTTCTTC
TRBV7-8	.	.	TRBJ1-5	CASSLALVDQPQHF	TGTGCCAGCAGCTTAGCGCTGGTTGATCAGCCCCAGCATTTT
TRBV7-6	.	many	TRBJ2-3	CASSLVVTDTQYF	TGTGCCAGCAGCTTAGTCGTCACAGATACGCAGTATTTT
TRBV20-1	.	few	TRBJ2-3	CSARDGGGTDTQYF	TGCAGTGCTAGAGATGGAGGGGGCACAGATACGCAGTATTTT
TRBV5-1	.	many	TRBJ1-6	CASSSTTDSPLHF	TGCGCCAGCAGTTCCACCACGGATTCACCCCTCCACTTT
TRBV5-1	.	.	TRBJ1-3	CASSLGAPRHTIYF	TGCGCCAGCAGCTTGGGGGCCCCGAGACACACCATATATTTT
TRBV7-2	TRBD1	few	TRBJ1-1	CASSDRVSTEAFF	TGTGCCAGCAGCGACAGGGTGTCCACTGAAGCTTTCTTT
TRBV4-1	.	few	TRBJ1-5	CASSQTQTRSSQPQHF	TGCGCCAGCAGCCAGACCCAGACACGATCTAGCCAGCCCCAGCATTTT
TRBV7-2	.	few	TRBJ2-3	CASSVIFTDTQYF	TGTGCCAGCTCGGTCATATTCACAGATACGCAGTATTTT
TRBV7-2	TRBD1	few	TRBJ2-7	CASSVGGQGSYEQYF	TGTGCCAGCAGCGTTGGGGGACAGGGATCCTACGAGCAGTACTTC
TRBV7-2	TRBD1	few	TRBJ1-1	CASDRDTEAFF	TGTGCCAGTGACAGGGACACTGAAGCTTTCTTT
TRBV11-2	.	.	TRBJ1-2	CASSLGEHYGYTF	TGTGCCAGCAGCTTAGGGGAACACTATGGCTACACCTTC
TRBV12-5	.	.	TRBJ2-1	CASGLHWNEQFF	TGTGCTAGTGGTCTACACTGGAATGAGCAGTTCTTC
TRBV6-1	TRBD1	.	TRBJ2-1	CASSERTGGHNEQFF	TGTGCCAGCAGTGAAAGAACAGGGGGACACAATGAGCAGTTCTTC
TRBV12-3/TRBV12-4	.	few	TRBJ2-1	CASSLGGPQFF	TGTGCCAGCAGTTTAGGAGGGCCGCAGTTCTTC
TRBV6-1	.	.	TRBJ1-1	CASGGGFYTNTEAFF	TGTGCCAGCGGGGGGGGTTTCTACACTAACACTGAAGCTTTCTTT
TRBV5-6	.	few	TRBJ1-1	CASSWARGNTEAFF	TGTGCCAGCAGCTGGGCGAGGGGGAACACTGAAGCTTTCTTT
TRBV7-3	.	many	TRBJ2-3	CASSRGGAASTDTQYF	TGTGCCAGCAGCCGCGGTGGTGCGGCTAGCACAGATACGCAGTATTTT